The 29 T cell receptor beta chains in this list originate from one sample, sequenced in a study of blood T cells in healthy people across ages. Through a sample-barcoded 5' primer and a J-beta primer mix, a second PCR was run for about 6 to 11 cycles. TCRdb reprocessed the 5' RACE reads via MiXCR and lists one record per CDR3 protein. The profile shows approximately 900,000 distinct CDR3 sequences, about 48% of them singletons. The sample comprised blood. These receptors came from a young man in good health.

This clonotype has just a few counts. The chain joins TRBV2 to TRBJ1-2; possible D gene TRBD1, 5 bases. CDR1 and CDR2 from the germline V gene are SNHLY and FYNNEI. Trimming stripped 11 bases from V and 8 bases from J, with 18 bases between. This CDR3 is built from 12 residues. This chain's CDR3 is CAGGLNEGGYTF. The CDR3 DNA reads TGTGCCGGGGGATTAAATGAGGGAGGCTACACCTTC.

This clonotype was detected only a few times. V usage is TRBV7-2 and J usage is TRBJ2-3; 7 bases map to TRBD1. Per the germline V gene, CDR1 is SGHTA and CDR2 is FQGNSA. Trimming at V came to 1 base and at J to 2 bases, leaving 12 bases not matched to a gene. This CDR3 contains 18 residues. The CDR3 protein is CASSLETLGQSFTDTQYF. CDR3 bases: TGTGCCAGCAGCTTAGAGACTCTGGGACAGAGTTTCACAGATACGCAGTATTTT.

The gene calls are TRBV6-5 and TRBJ1-2, with D hard to call. The CDR3 is 14 amino acids. Germline loops: CDR1 MNHEY, CDR2 SVGAGI. Trimming left V 5 bases short and J 4 bases short, with 14 bases between. The CDR3 nucleotides read TGTGCCAGCAGTCCGAACAAGGACCTCTATGGCTACACCTTC. It codes for CASSPNKDLYGYTF.

The V and J genes are TRBV5-1 and TRBJ1-4; weak D call: TRBD1 (5 bases). Trimming cost V 2 bases and J 13 bases, with 12 bases left between them. The germline V gene encodes CDR1 SGHRS and CDR2 YFSETQ. This CDR3 spans 12 amino acids. Written as DNA, the CDR3 is TGCGCCAGCAGCTTTCACCGGGACGGACTGTTTTTT. Encoded protein: CASSFHRDGLFF.

Comment on this clonotype: Germline and junction disagree at one end, which may indicate a read error. The V and J genes are TRBV28 and TRBJ2-7; a possible D gene is TRBD2 (5 bases). Per the germline V gene, CDR1 is MDHEN and CDR2 is SYDVKM. CDR3 length equals 14 residues. The CDR3 here is CAGSPRSGYYEQYF. As DNA, the CDR3 is TGTGCCGGCAGCCCTCGAAGCGGTTACTACGAGCAGTACTTC.

This clonotype was seen more than once but under ten times. The chain employs TRBV11-2 and TRBJ2-2, with 7 bases identical to TRBD1. Germline assignment: CDR1 SGHAT and CDR2 FQNNGV. Trimming at V came to 3 bases and at J to 6 bases, leaving 10 bases not matched to a gene. The CDR3 is made up of 16 amino acids. The CDR3 is CASSLLDRVGAGELFF. Written as DNA, the CDR3 is TGTGCCAGCAGCTTGCTCGACAGGGTGGGGGCCGGGGAGCTGTTTTTT.

V is TRBV7-8 and J is TRBJ2-7; 7 bases are a match to TRBD2. Germline V gene data show CDR1 as SGHVS and CDR2 as FQNEAQ. The junction had 8 bases not matched to a gene; V was cut back by 0 bases and J by 6 bases. The CDR3 length is 15 residues. The CDR3 nucleotides read TGTGCCAGCAGCTTAGCGGGGGGGGTGAGCTGCGAGCAGTACTTC. Translation: CASSLAGGVSCEQYF.

This clonotype was observed at least ten times. V and J are TRBV4-1 and TRBJ2-1; 7 nucleotides match TRBD1. After removal of 2 bases from V and 5 bases from J, the junction contained 6 bases not matched to a gene. The CDR3 runs to 15 residues. CDR1 and CDR2 (germline): MGHRA, YSYEKL. As DNA, the CDR3 is TGCGCCAGCAGCCAATTTGACAGGGACGACAATGAGCAGTTCTTC. The encoded protein is CASSQFDRDDNEQFF.

This rearrangement joins TRBV10-3 to TRBJ2-7, with D perhaps assigned TRBD1 or TRBD2 (5 bases each). V lost 4 bases to trimming and J lost 6 bases, with 10 bases between them. The CDR3 is 12 residues long. Germline assignment: CDR1 ENHRY and CDR2 SYGVKD. CDR3 amino acids: CAISVRGSEQYF. The CDR3 nucleotides read TGTGCCATCAGTGTTCGGGGCTCCGAGCAGTACTTC.

V and J are TRBV5-1 and TRBJ1-1, with D perhaps matching TRBD1 (6 bases). Trimming took 4 bases from V and 1 from J, leaving 17 bases between them. The germline gives CDR1 SGHRS, CDR2 YFSETQ. The CDR3 length is 16 residues. CDR3 in DNA: TGCGCCAGCAGCCTCACCGAGACAGGCCAGAACACTGAAGCTTTCTTT. It encodes CASSLTETGQNTEAFF.

The genes are TRBV24-1 and TRBJ2-3; D is tentatively TRBD1 or TRBD2 (5 bases each). The CDR3 extends over 14 amino acids. The V end was cut by 7 bases, the J end by 2 bases, with 12 bases between. Looked up from germline, CDR1 is KGHDR and CDR2 is SFDVKD. The CDR3 DNA reads as TGTGCCACCAGAAGAGGGGACCCCACAGATACGCAGTATTTT. It encodes CATRRGDPTDTQYF.

The chain is built from TRBV30 and TRBJ1-2, with a possible D match to TRBD1 (5 bases). The ends were cut back, 0 bases at V and 0 bases at J, with 11 bases in the middle. This CDR3 region has 15 residues. CDR1 and CDR2 from the germline V gene are GTSNPN and SVGIG (reference sequence). CDR3 nucleotide sequence: TGTGCCTGGAGTGTATATTCGGGGGCTAACTATGGCTACACCTTC. This encodes CAWSVYSGANYGYTF.

V and J are TRBV15 and TRBJ2-3, with D hard to call. The V end lost 5 bases, the J end lost 3 bases, and 9 bases lay between the germline ends. Germline V gene lookup returns CDR1 LNHNV and CDR2 YYDKDF (reference sequence). The CDR3 sequence is 13 residues long. This CDR3 reads CATSGGTTDTQYF. CDR3 sequence (DNA): TGTGCCACCAGCGGCGGAACAACAGATACGCAGTATTTT.

The chain links TRBV5-1 to TRBJ2-3; D might be TRBD2 (7 bases). The V gene's germline CDR1 is SGHRS and CDR2 YFSETQ. The V end lost 6 bases, the J end lost 2 bases, and 13 bases lay between the germline ends. This CDR3 contains 14 residues. CDR3 DNA sequence: TGCGCCAGCACTCGACGGGGGGCCACAGATACGCAGTATTTT. Translating it yields CASTRRGATDTQYF.

This chain joins TRBV20-1 and TRBJ2-3, with 9 bases identical to TRBD2. Germline CDR1 DFQATT, CDR2 SNEGSKA (reference sequence). J gave up 6 bases and V 6 bases, and 13 bases lay outside the gene matches. This CDR3 is 15 amino acids long. For the CDR3, the DNA is TGCAGTGCCAGTACAATAGCGGGAGTCAGTGATACGCAGTATTTT. It is translated as CSASTIAGVSDTQYF.

This clonotype has only a few counts. This chain links TRBV29-1 with TRBJ2-3, with a tentative D call TRBD1 (5 bases). Germline CDR1 SQVTM, CDR2 ANQGSEA. Trimming removed 6 bases at V and 3 bases at J, with 10 bases between. The CDR3 has 12 residues. In nucleotides, the CDR3 is TGCAGCGTAGGAGCAGGGACAGATACGCAGTATTTT. As protein: CSVGAGTDTQYF.

J is TRBJ2-7 and V is TRBV2, with D possibly being TRBD1 (5 bases). Germline CDR1 SNHLY, CDR2 FYNNEI. The CDR3 is 13 amino acids. V was shortened by 6 bases and J by 3 bases, with 12 bases between the two germline ends. The CDR3 sequence: CASSVQGFYEQYF. The DNA of the CDR3 is TGTGCCAGCAGCGTTCAGGGCTTCTACGAGCAGTACTTC. The full variable domain, in which reference TRBV2 and TRBJ2-7 provide the parts outside the CDR3, is EPEVTQTPSHQVTQMGQEVILRCVPISNHLYFYWYRQILGQKVEFLVSFYNNEISEKSEIFDDQFSVERPDGSNFTLKIRSTKLEDSAMYFCASSVQGFYEQYFGPGTRLTVT.

The chain carries TRBV2 and TRBJ1-1, with D uncertain. V lost 6 bases, J lost 5 bases, and 19 bases lay in between. There are 15 residues in the CDR3. Germline CDR1 and CDR2: SNHLY and FYNNEI. CDR3 sequence reads: CASRKLVGFWTEAFF. CDR3 in DNA: TGTGCCAGCAGGAAACTCGTGGGGTTTTGGACTGAAGCTTTCTTT.

This chain connects TRBV7-2 to TRBJ2-1; TRBD2 matches 7 bases. Germline lookup yields CDR1 SGHTA and CDR2 FQGNSA. The V and J ends lost 6 bases and 8 bases, in that order; junction bases with no gene match: 10. The CDR3 totals 14 residues. The CDR3 reads CASRPGGGGYEQFF. The DNA of the CDR3 is TGTGCCAGCAGACCTGGCGGGGGAGGTTATGAGCAGTTCTTC.

This clonotype was counted between two and nine times. This sequence joins TRBV20-1 and TRBJ2-7; TRBD2 aligns across 10 bases. The germline V gene has CDR1 DFQATT and CDR2 SNEGSKA (reference sequence). Trimming cost V 3 bases and J 7 bases; bases outside gene matches: 9. The CDR3 length is 14 residues. The CDR3 region has the DNA TGCAGTGCTAGGCTAGCGGGGGTCATGGGGGAGCAGTACTTC. Residues: CSARLAGVMGEQYF.

The chain is built from TRBV10-3 and TRBJ2-5, with TRBD1 identical over 7 bases. Trimming removed 5 bases from V and 1 base from J; junction bases left unmatched: 10. CDR1 is ENHRY and CDR2 is SYGVKD in the germline V gene. The CDR3 is 16 residues long. CDR3 protein: CAISRDRVPPQETQYF. The CDR3 DNA sequence: TGTGCCATCAGTCGAGACAGGGTTCCACCCCAAGAGACCCAGTACTTC.

The table lists this clonotype with a few counts. The chain carries TRBV3-1 and TRBJ2-3, with unresolved D. V lost 2 bases and J 1 base, leaving 7 bases between the germline ends. Germline V gene sequence: CDR1 LGHDT, CDR2 YNNKEL (reference sequence). This CDR3 comprises 14 residues. The CDR3 nucleotides are TGTGCCAGCAGCCAAAGGGTTGGCACAGATACGCAGTATTTT. Residues: CASSQRVGTDTQYF.

The chain carries TRBV4-3 and TRBJ2-1; 8 positions agree with TRBD1. The V gene end was trimmed by 0 bases and the J gene end by 6 bases; junction bases not matched to a gene: 1. This CDR3 has 14 amino acids. Germline assignment: CDR1 LGHNA and CDR2 YSLEER. The CDR3 protein is CASSQDTGGNEQFF. The CDR3 nucleotides read TGCGCCAGCAGCCAAGATACAGGGGGCAATGAGCAGTTCTTC.

This clonotype was seen more than once but under ten times. This chain uses TRBV6-5 with TRBJ2-4; D may correspond to TRBD1 or TRBD2 (5 bases each). This CDR3 comprises 16 residues. V lost 6 bases, J lost 3 bases, and 18 bases lay in between. Germline V lookup: CDR1 MNHEY, CDR2 SVGAGI. The CDR3 region has the DNA TGTGCCAGCAGCCCGATGGGGCGGGTGGGCAAAAACATTCAGTACTTC. The encoded protein is CASSPMGRVGKNIQYF.

The CDR3 sequence: CASSHPPTDTQYF. The CDR3 bases are TGTGCCAGCAGTCACCCGCCTACAGATACGCAGTATTTT. The rearrangement links TRBV12-3 or TRBV12-4 to TRBJ2-3; D uncertain. This CDR3 has 13 residues. The V gene lost 5 bases and the J gene lost 3 bases, with 9 bases spanning the gap.

This chain joins TRBV20-1 and TRBJ1-1; D may be TRBD1 (6 bases). Germline CDR1 is DFQATT and CDR2 is SNEGSKA (reference sequence). V dropped 6 bases and J dropped 0 bases, with 11 bases sitting between them. CDR3 length equals 13 residues. The CDR3 protein is CSADRGLNTEAFF. Written as DNA, the CDR3 is TGCAGTGCCGATAGGGGGTTGAACACTGAAGCTTTCTTT.

This clonotype was counted between two and nine times. J is TRBJ2-7 and V is TRBV29-1, with a possible D match to TRBD2 (6 bases). Germline V gene data show CDR1 as SQVTM and CDR2 as ANQGSEA. This CDR3 comprises 14 residues. Between the trimmed V and J ends, which lost 3 bases and 0 bases, there was a span of 12 bases. CDR3 residues: CSVEPGGGSYEQYF. CDR3 nucleotide sequence: TGCAGCGTTGAGCCTGGGGGAGGCTCCTACGAGCAGTACTTC.

CDR3 nucleotides: TGTGCCAGCAGCCAAGGGGGACTAGCGGGGGGAAGATGGCAGTTCTTC. This codes for CASSQGGLAGGRWQFF. V and J are TRBV3-1 and TRBJ2-1, with TRBD2 matching over 15 bases. Germline CDR1 and CDR2: LGHDT and YNNKEL (reference sequence). After removal of 1 base from V and 12 bases from J, the junction contained 7 bases not matched to a gene. There are 16 residues in the CDR3.

The rearrangement uses TRBV6-2 or TRBV6-3 and TRBJ1-2; the match to TRBD1 covers 7 bases. Trimming removed 7 bases from V and 8 bases from J; junction bases left unmatched: 7. The CDR3 extends over 12 amino acids. CDR1 and CDR2 (germline): MNHEY, SVGEGT. DNA for the CDR3: TGTGCCAGCACACGGGACAGCGGAGGCTACACCTTC. As protein: CASTRDSGGYTF.